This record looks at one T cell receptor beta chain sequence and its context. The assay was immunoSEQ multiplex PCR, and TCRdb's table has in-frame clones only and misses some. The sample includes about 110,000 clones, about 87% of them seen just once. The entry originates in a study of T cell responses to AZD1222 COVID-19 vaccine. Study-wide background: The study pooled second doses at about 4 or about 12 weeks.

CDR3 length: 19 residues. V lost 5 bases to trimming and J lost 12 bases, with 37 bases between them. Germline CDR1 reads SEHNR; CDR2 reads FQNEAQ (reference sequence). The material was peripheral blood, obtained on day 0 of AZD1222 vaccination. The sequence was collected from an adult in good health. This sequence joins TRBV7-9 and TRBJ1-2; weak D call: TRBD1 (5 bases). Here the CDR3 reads CASSKGRVTAPKGSSGHTF. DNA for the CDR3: TGTGCCAGCAGCAAAGGGAGGGTGACAGCCCCGAAAGGTAGCTCAGGGCACACCTTC. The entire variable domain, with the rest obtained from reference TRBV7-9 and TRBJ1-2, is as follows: DTGVSQNPRHKITKRGQNVTFRCDPISEHNRLYWYRQTLGQGPEFLTYFQNEAQLEKSRLLSDRFSAERPKGSFSTLEIQRTEQGDSAMYLCASSKGRVTAPKGSSGHTFGSGTRLTVV.